This TCR beta chain was documented in a study of T cells in tuberculosis. Study results and caveats: The stringent gate may have excluded weak CD1B-GMM tetramer binders.

Germline lookup yields CDR1 SGHRS and CDR2 YFSETQ. V gave up 5 bases and J gave up 2 bases; unmatched junction bases: 19. CDR3 length: 20 amino acids. Thawed, overnight-rested PBMC were stained with GMM-loaded CD1B tetramer, viability dye and anti-CD3, then sorted. C32 glucose monomycolate from Rhodococcus equi was loaded onto the CD1B tetramers. TCRdb's table, derived via immunoSEQ multiplex PCR, lists solely in-frame clones and lacks some. The repertoire holds 80,000 to 100,000 clones, with about nine tenths as singletons. What was sequenced was CD1b-GMM tetramer-negative cells sorted from PBMCs. The genes are TRBV5-1 and TRBJ2-3; 11 bases are shared with TRBD2. The clonotype comes from an adult woman with latent tuberculosis. The CDR3 sequence: CASSFQPTSGDPPFTDTQYF. CDR3 DNA sequence: TGCGCCAGCAGTTTCCAGCCGACTAGCGGGGACCCTCCTTTCACAGATACGCAGTATTTT.